This TCR beta chain was observed in a study of blood T cells in healthy people across ages. A second PCR of about 6 to 11 cycles used a sample-barcoded 5' primer and a J-beta primer mix. Using its own MiXCR run on the 5' RACE reads, TCRdb lists one record per CDR3 protein. The table lists around 800,000 distinct CDR3 sequences, approximately 24% of them singletons. The germline CDR1 and CDR2 sequences are DFQATT and SNEGSKA (reference sequence). The CDR3 has 12 residues. This sample was shared with a second study, whose subject was T cells of mothers and their children.

Sequencing was performed on blood. The TCR originated in a boy between 5 and 17 years old in good health. The chain links TRBV20-1 to TRBJ2-1; D unclear. The CDR3 protein is CSQSGPYNEQFF. CDR3 DNA sequence: TGCAGCCAGTCAGGCCCCTACAATGAGCAGTTCTTC.